One T cell receptor beta chain is described in this entry. The antigen is not known. This specimen belongs to a study of cytomegalovirus exposure and HLA in healthy donors. General observations from the study: Earlier results showed most TCR beta V segments being productive about 87% or about 30% of the time.

The PCR made use of 60 Vbeta and 13 Jbeta primers. The protocol was immunoSEQ multiplex PCR, while the TCRdb copy is restricted to in-frame clones and leaves out a portion. The sample includes 150,000 or so clones. Germline lookup yields CDR1 SGHDT and CDR2 YYEEEE. The CDR3 has 13 residues. The V gene end was trimmed by 1 base and the J gene end by 8 bases; junction bases not matched to a gene: 3. The rearrangement uses TRBV5-6 and TRBJ2-7; TRBD1 agrees at 10 bases. This clonotype was obtained from a middle-aged woman in good health and CMV-seropositive. Specimen: PBMCs. In nucleotides, the CDR3 is TGTGCCAGCAGCTTGACGGGACAGGGGAAGCAGTACTTC. Its translation: CASSLTGQGKQYF.